This T cell receptor (beta chain) emerged from a study of response to subunit inactivated influenza vaccine. This clonotype occurred many times. Its antigen remains unidentified. Study-level findings and limits: After each seasonal influenza vaccination, few new T cells are recruited, the authors suggested.

The V gene lost 7 bases and the J gene lost 0 bases, with 11 bases spanning the gap. The CDR3 contains 13 residues. Germline lookup yields CDR1 SQVTM and CDR2 ANQGSEA. One entry per CDR3 protein, called by TCRdb with MiXCR from the RT-PCR reads. Here the sample spans hundreds of thousands of distinct CDR3 sequences, 6.5% to 8% being singletons. Here the sequenced sample was PBMCs from blood, taken roughly 24 months after vaccination. This chain connects TRBV29-1 to TRBJ2-3; D possibly corresponds to TRBD1 (6 bases). The sequence came from a man aged 45-69 years who received an inactivated influenza vaccine. The CDR3 loop reads CSDRDRSTDTQYF. The CDR3 nucleotides read TGCAGCGACAGGGATCGGAGCACAGATACGCAGTATTTT.